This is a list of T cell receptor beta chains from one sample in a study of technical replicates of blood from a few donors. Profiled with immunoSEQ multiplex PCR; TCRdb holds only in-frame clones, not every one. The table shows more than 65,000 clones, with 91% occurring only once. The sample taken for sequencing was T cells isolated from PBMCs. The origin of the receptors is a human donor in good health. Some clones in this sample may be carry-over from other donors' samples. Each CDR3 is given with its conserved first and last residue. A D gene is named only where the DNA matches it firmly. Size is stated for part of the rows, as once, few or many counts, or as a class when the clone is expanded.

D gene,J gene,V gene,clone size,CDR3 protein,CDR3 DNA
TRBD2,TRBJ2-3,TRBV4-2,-,CASSQDPGLAGHASTDTQYF,TGTGCCAGCAGCCAAGATCCGGGACTAGCGGGACATGCTAGTACAGATACGCAGTATTTT
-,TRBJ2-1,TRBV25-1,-,CASETGVKGQFF,TGTGCCAGCGAGACAGGCGTCAAGGGGCAGTTCTTC
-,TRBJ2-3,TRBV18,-,CASATGAATDTQYF,TGTGCCAGCGCGACAGGCGCCGCCACAGATACGCAGTATTTT
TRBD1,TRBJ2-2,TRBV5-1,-,CASSRGQGAAGELFF,TGCGCCAGCAGCCGCGGACAGGGGGCGGCCGGGGAGCTGTTTTTT
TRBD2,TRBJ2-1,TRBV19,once,CASSFPQGSGRPPKEQFF,TGTGCCAGTAGTTTCCCCCAGGGCAGCGGGAGGCCCCCAAAGGAGCAGTTCTTC
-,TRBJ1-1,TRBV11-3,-,CASSTQKNTEAFF,TGTGCCAGCAGCACCCAGAAGAACACTGAAGCTTTCTTT
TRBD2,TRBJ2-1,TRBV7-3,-,CASSSRSSGGIGYNEQFF,TGTGCCAGCAGCTCGAGGTCCAGCGGGGGGATCGGCTACAATGAGCAGTTCTTC
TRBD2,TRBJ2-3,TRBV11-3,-,CASSLVSGGIADTQYF,TGTGCCAGCAGCTTAGTTTCGGGGGGGATAGCGGATACGCAGTATTTT
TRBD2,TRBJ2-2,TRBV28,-,CASSFGGGTGELFF,TGTGCCAGCAGTTTCGGGGGGGGCACCGGGGAGCTGTTTTTT
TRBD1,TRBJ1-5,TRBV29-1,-,CSVRQGDQPQHF,TGCAGCGTACGACAGGGGGATCAGCCCCAGCATTTT
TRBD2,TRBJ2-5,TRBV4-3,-,CASSQALAGAETQYF,TGCGCCAGCAGCCAGGCCCTAGCGGGAGCAGAGACCCAGTACTTC